This T cell receptor beta chain appears in the sequencing data of a study of blood T cell repertoires in COVID-19. Overall study: Samples came from the United States, Italy and Spain, spanning acute and convalescent COVID-19.

Original processing notes: Reference gene primer amplification yielded estimated nucleated cell counts. Here immunoSEQ multiplex PCR was the method, and the copy in TCRdb shows in-frame clones only, minus some. V and J calls and clone size are copied from that table; D and trimming were computed from the DNA. The sample comprises tens of thousands of clones, around 74% of which are singletons, and 14% to 15% rests with the top ten. Those enrolled in Seattle joined during active infection and were followed longitudinally afterward. Germline V lookup: CDR1 MNHEY, CDR2 SVGAGI. This CDR3 has 15 residues. V was trimmed by 2 bases and J by 5 bases, leaving 13 bases between them.

The V and J genes are TRBV6-5 and TRBJ1-5; D not resolved. The specimen was peripheral blood. The sequence came from a man in his 60s with COVID-19, enrolled during active disease. The CDR3 sequence is CASSYDGSQYQPQHF. The CDR3 DNA reads TGTGCCAGCAGTTACGACGGTAGCCAATATCAGCCCCAGCATTTT.